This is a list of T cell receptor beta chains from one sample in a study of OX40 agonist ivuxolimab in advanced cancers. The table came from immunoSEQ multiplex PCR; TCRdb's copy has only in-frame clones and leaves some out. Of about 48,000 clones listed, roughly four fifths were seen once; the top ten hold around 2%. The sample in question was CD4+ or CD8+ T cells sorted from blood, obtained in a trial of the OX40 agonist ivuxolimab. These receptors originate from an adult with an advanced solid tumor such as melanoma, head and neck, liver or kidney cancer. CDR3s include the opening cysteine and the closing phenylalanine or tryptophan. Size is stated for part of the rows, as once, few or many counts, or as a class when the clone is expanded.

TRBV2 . CASSEGLSGNTIYF
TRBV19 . CASRIQQGTSGANVLTF
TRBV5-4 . CASSSGQGFEKLFF
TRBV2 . CASSVWVRSPLLSNTGELFF
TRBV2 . CASSVSGQTNTEAFF
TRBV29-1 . CSVEGQGETGELFF
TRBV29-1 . CSAMQGTEAFF
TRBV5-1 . CASRPRVEQYF
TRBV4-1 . CASSRGRLNTEAFF
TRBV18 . CASSPNRDSPLHF
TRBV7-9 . CASSLGTGREAFF
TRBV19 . CASSIAPLATDTQYF
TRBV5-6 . CASSPLDRGYGYTF
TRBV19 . CASSIGLAGSDNEQFF
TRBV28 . CASYPGTRAGELFF
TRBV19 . CASSFRGESQHF
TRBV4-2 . CASSQAAAGYTDTQYF
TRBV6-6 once CASSSLTTNEKLFF
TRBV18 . CASSPGQGSTDTQYF
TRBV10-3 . CAISETPSNQPQHF
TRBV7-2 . CASSREGARTEAFF
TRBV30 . CAWSVLGGGGTDTQYF
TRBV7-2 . CASSLGQVYGYTF
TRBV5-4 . CASSLALHGGDNEQFF
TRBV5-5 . CASSLTPSSYNSPLHF
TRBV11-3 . CASSLDRPDRGPAEQYF
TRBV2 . CASRPQRGAGVAQYF
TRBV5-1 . CASSLIFQAGANTGELFF
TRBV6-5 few CASSYSKGLAGDEQFF
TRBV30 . CAWSRGSSVNEQFF
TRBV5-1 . CASSPGLGPTREQYF
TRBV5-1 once CASSLESGNYGYTF
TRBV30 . CAWSSGVGTDTQYF
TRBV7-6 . CASSLASGGIYYEQYF
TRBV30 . CAWSVFGSSNQPQHF
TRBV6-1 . CASSARVGVGNIQYF
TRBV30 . CAWSVQETQYF
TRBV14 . CASSQGGWGKRLNYGYTF
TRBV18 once CASRTGSYNEQFF
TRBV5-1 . CASSLLQRARGGTGELFF
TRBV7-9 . CASSLGAQGASLNSPLHF
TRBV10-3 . CAIEGTGTGELFF
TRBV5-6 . CASSDLRDLNTEAFF